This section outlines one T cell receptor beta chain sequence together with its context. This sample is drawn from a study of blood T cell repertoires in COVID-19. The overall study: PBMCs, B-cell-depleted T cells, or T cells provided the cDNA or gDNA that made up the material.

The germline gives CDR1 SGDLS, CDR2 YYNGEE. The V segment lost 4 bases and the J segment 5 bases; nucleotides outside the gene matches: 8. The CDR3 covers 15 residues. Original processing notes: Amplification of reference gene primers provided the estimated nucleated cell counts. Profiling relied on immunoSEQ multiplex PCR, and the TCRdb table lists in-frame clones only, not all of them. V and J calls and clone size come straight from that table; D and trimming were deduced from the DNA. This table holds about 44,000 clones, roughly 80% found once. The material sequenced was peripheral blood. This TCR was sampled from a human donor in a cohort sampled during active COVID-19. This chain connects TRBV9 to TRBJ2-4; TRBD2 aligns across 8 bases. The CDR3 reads CASSTSGTRQNIQYF. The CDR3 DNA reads TGTGCCAGCAGCACGTCAGGGACTAGACAAAACATTCAGTACTTC.